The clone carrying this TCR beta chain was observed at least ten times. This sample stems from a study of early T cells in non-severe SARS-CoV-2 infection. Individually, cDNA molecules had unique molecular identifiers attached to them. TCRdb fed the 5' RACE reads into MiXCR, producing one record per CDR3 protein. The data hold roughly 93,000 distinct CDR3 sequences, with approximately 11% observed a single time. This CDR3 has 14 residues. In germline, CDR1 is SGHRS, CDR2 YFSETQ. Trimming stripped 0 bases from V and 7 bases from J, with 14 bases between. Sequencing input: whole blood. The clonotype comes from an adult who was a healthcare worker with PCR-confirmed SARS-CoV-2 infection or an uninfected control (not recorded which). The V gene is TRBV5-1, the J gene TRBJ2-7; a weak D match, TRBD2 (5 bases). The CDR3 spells CASSLESATGEQYF. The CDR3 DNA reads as TGCGCCAGCAGCTTGGAATCAGCCACGGGGGAGCAGTACTTC.